Presented here are 23 T cell receptor beta chains from one specimen sequenced in a study of T cell responses to AZD1222 COVID-19 vaccine. TCRdb's table, derived via immunoSEQ multiplex PCR, lists solely in-frame clones and lacks some. This table has just over 95,000 clones, around nine tenths appearing once. Sequenced here: peripheral blood, sampled on day 0 of AZD1222 vaccination. Receptors originate from an adult in good health.

The chain is built from TRBV12-3 or TRBV12-4 and TRBJ1-2; D ambiguous. V was cut by 2 bases and J by 4 bases, with 8 bases left in between. The CDR3 loop spans 13 amino acids. CDR3 in DNA: TGTGCCAGCAGTTTAAACATCTTCTATGGCTACACCTTC. Translated, it gives CASSLNIFYGYTF.

The V and J genes are TRBV19 and TRBJ2-3; 11 bases are a match to TRBD2. This CDR3 has 15 residues. The trim removed 7 bases at V and 2 bases at J, leaving 5 bases unmatched. The germline gives CDR1 LNHDA, CDR2 SQIVND (reference sequence). The CDR3 DNA reads TGTGCCAGTATAAATAGCGGGGGGGCCACAGATACGCAGTATTTT. It translates to CASINSGGATDTQYF.

Points on this clone: Other DNA sequences in this sample translate to the same CDR3. The chain carries TRBV5-1 and TRBJ2-5; the D is unclear. CDR3 size: 13 residues. V dropped 0 bases and J dropped 1 base, with 4 bases sitting between them. Germline V gene data show CDR1 as SGHRS and CDR2 as YFSETQ. The DNA of the CDR3 is TGCGCCAGCAGCTTGGGAGTCCAAGAGACCCAGTACTTC. Its protein is CASSLGVQETQYF.

The chain couples TRBV7-6 to TRBJ2-7; D is uncertain. CDR3 length: 14 residues. V lost 6 bases to trimming and J lost 6 bases, with 18 bases between them. Per the germline V gene, CDR1 is SGHVS and CDR2 is FNYEAQ. The CDR3 DNA reads as TGTGCCAGCAGTTCGTGGAACACCCCGGGCGAGCAGTACTTC. Its translation: CASSSWNTPGEQYF.

The chain has TRBV5-1 and TRBJ1-1; D is undetermined. The germline gives CDR1 SGHRS, CDR2 YFSETQ. The CDR3 is made up of 13 amino acids. Deletions cut 1 base from V and 8 bases from J, with 12 bases between. The CDR3 protein is CASSLFTAREAFF. In DNA, the CDR3 is TGCGCCAGCAGCTTGTTTACAGCCCGGGAAGCTTTCTTT.

The V and J genes are TRBV5-1 and TRBJ2-1; 8 bases are a match to TRBD1. CDR3 length equals 15 residues. The junction had 5 bases not matched to a gene; V was cut back by 2 bases and J by 4 bases. Germline V gene data show CDR1 as SGHRS and CDR2 as YFSETQ. DNA of the CDR3: TGCGCCAGCAGCTTCGGCGGGACAGGTTACAATGAGCAGTTCTTC. This codes for CASSFGGTGYNEQFF.

The genes are TRBV18 and TRBJ2-7, with D tentatively TRBD1 (5 bases). With 6 bases removed from V and 2 bases from J, the gap between germline ends came to 14 bases. The germline V gene has CDR1 KGHSH and CDR2 LQKENI. The CDR3 extends over 14 amino acids. CDR3 residues: CASSPDKSTYEQYF. Here the CDR3 DNA reads TGTGCCAGCTCTCCGGACAAGTCCACCTACGAGCAGTACTTC.

The rearrangement uses TRBV5-1 and TRBJ1-3, with D perhaps TRBD1 (5 bases). Germline CDR1 is SGHRS and CDR2 is YFSETQ. There are 15 residues in the CDR3. Trimming stripped 2 bases from V and 2 bases from J, with 11 bases between. CDR3: CASSFLGEAGNTIYF. DNA of the CDR3: TGCGCCAGCAGCTTTTTGGGGGAGGCTGGAAACACCATATATTTT.

The chain links TRBV9 to TRBJ2-1, with 12 bases lining up with TRBD2. The CDR3 runs 20 residues. Trimming removed 3 bases from V and 0 bases from J; junction bases left unmatched: 13. Germline-derived CDR1 and CDR2 are SGDLS and YYNGEE. In DNA form, the CDR3 reads TGTGCCAGCAGCGGTAGGACTAGCGGGGATCGTTTCAGCTCCTACAATGAGCAGTTCTTC. This encodes CASSGRTSGDRFSSYNEQFF.

This chain joins TRBV5-6 and TRBJ2-6, with no clear D. The germline V and J ends were trimmed by 0 bases and 6 bases, with 10 bases remaining between them. This CDR3 contains 15 residues. Germline CDR1 and CDR2: SGHDT and YYEEEE. DNA of the CDR3: TGTGCCAGCAGCTTGGGGCTAGTGGAGGCCAACGTCCTGACTTTC. Amino acid sequence: CASSLGLVEANVLTF.

This clone was recorded a few times. The rearrangement joins TRBV6-5 to TRBJ2-3; 13 bases agree with TRBD2. The V segment lost 8 bases and the J segment 6 bases; nucleotides outside the gene matches: 2. The germline gives CDR1 MNHEY, CDR2 SVGAGI. There are 13 residues in the CDR3. This CDR3 reads CASLGLAGDTQYF. The CDR3 bases are TGTGCCAGCTTGGGACTAGCGGGGGATACGCAGTATTTT.

V gene TRBV29-1 combines with J gene TRBJ2-1; D gene uncertain. The V and J ends lost 0 bases and 13 bases respectively, with 10 bases between them. The CDR3 length is 11 residues. Germline CDR1 SQVTM, CDR2 ANQGSEA. For the CDR3, the DNA is TGCAGCGTTGAAGATCCCCTTGATCAGTTCTTC. Translating gives CSVEDPLDQFF.

J is TRBJ1-1 and V is TRBV3-1 (or the pseudogene TRBV3-2), with a tentative D call TRBD1 (5 bases). CDR1 LGHDT and CDR2 YNNKEL come from the germline V gene (reference sequence). The CDR3 totals 13 residues. V was shortened by 0 bases and J by 6 bases, with 8 bases between the two germline ends. CDR3 loop: CASSQEQVSEAFF. The CDR3 DNA reads TGTGCCAGCAGCCAAGAACAGGTTTCTGAAGCTTTCTTT.

V usage is TRBV7-2 and J usage is TRBJ1-2; 7 bases fit TRBD1. Germline V gene lookup returns CDR1 SGHTA and CDR2 FQGNSA. The CDR3 covers 14 residues. Trimming took 5 bases from V and 3 from J; bases not matched to a gene: 6. CDR3 amino acids: CASSPQGGDYGYTF. DNA of the CDR3: TGTGCCAGCAGCCCCCAGGGGGGGGACTATGGCTACACCTTC.

In its sample, this clone was seen once. V gene TRBV10-3 combines with J gene TRBJ2-7; 11 nucleotides align to TRBD1. V dropped 8 bases and J dropped 6; count of bases not matched to a gene: 6. This CDR3 region has 13 residues. The V gene's germline CDR1 is ENHRY and CDR2 SYGVKD. CDR3 loop: CAIGGQGGSEQYF. DNA of the CDR3: TGTGCCATCGGGGGACAGGGGGGTTCCGAGCAGTACTTC.

The chain recombines TRBV11-3 with TRBJ1-1, with D uncertain. Per the germline V gene, CDR1 is SGHNT and CDR2 is YENEEA. This CDR3 contains 13 residues. The V end lost 4 bases, the J end lost 4 bases, and 10 bases lay between the germline ends. Here the CDR3 DNA reads TGTGCCAGCAGCTCGTTAGCGAGCACTGAAGCTTTCTTT. This encodes CASSSLASTEAFF. The variable domain in full, with the rest retrieved from reference TRBV11-3 and TRBJ1-1, is EAGVVQSPRYKIIEKKQPVAFWCNPISGHNTLYWYLQNLGQGPELLIRYENEEAVDDSQLPKDRFSAERLKGVDSTLKIQPAELGDSAVYLCASSSLASTEAFFGQGTRLTVV.

The genes are TRBV7-2 and TRBJ2-1; TRBD1 agrees at 8 bases. The CDR3 has 15 residues. Unmatched junction bases numbered 12, after V lost 5 bases and J lost 9 bases. CDR1 and CDR2 (germline): SGHTA, FQGNSA. This CDR3 reads CASSIDRGRLTEQFF. In DNA, the CDR3 is TGTGCCAGCAGCATCGACAGGGGTCGGTTAACTGAGCAGTTCTTC.

V usage is TRBV10-2 and J usage is TRBJ2-5; the D gene is possibly TRBD2 (6 bases). The CDR3 spans 14 residues. Germline V lookup: CDR1 WSHSY, CDR2 SAAADI. Trimming left V 5 bases short and J 4 bases short, with 14 bases between. The CDR3: CASSRGRLGETQYF. The CDR3 DNA is TGCGCCAGCAGTCGGGGGAGATTGGGAGAGACCCAGTACTTC.

V is TRBV7-3 and J is TRBJ2-1, with a possible D match to TRBD2 (6 bases). CDR1 is SGHTA and CDR2 is FQGTGA in the germline V gene. The V end lost 5 bases, the J end lost 3 bases, and 17 bases lay between the germline ends. The CDR3 is made up of 16 amino acids. CDR3 loop: CASSPADGGLYNEQFF. The CDR3 DNA reads as TGTGCCAGCAGCCCTGCCGACGGGGGTCTCTACAATGAGCAGTTCTTC.

V and J are TRBV7-2 and TRBJ1-3; D uncertain. The CDR3 runs 15 residues. Germline V gene data show CDR1 as SGHTA and CDR2 as FQGNSA. The ends were cut back, 4 bases at V and 4 bases at J, with 14 bases in the middle. The CDR3 region has the DNA TGTGCCAGCAGCTCGCTCGCGCGGTCCGGAAACACCATATATTTT. Protein: CASSSLARSGNTIYF. The full variable domain, its missing parts supplied by reference TRBV7-2 and TRBJ1-3, is GAGVSQSPSNKVTEKGKDVELRCDPISGHTALYWYRQSLGQGLEFLIYFQGNSAPDKSGLPSDRFSAERTGGSVSTLTIQRTQQEDSAVYLCASSSLARSGNTIYFGEGSWLTVV.

The chain employs TRBV20-1 and TRBJ1-5; D is undetermined. The germline V and J ends were trimmed by 3 bases and 6 bases, with 9 bases remaining between them. CDR3 length: 12 amino acids. The germline V gene has CDR1 DFQATT and CDR2 SNEGSKA (reference sequence). The CDR3 nucleotides are TGCAGTGCTAGTGAGGGAACTCAGCCCCAGCATTTT. Its translation: CSASEGTQPQHF.

This chain connects TRBV27 to TRBJ2-1; 7 bases map to TRBD1. The CDR3 runs to 15 residues. V lost 7 bases, J lost 2 bases, and 8 bases stayed unmatched. The germline V gene has CDR1 MNHEY and CDR2 SMNVEV (reference sequence). As DNA, the CDR3 is TGTGCCAGCACAAGGGGGCCTCCGACCTACAATGAGCAGTTCTTC. Its translation is CASTRGPPTYNEQFF.

The rearrangement uses TRBV12-1 and TRBJ2-7; TRBD2, the table's D call, lacks a check against the DNA. TRBV12-1 is a documented pseudogene. This CDR3 is built from 13 residues. CDR3 protein: CASSLGAGDEQYF. CDR3 nucleotides: TGTGCCAGCAGCTTGGGTGCGGGGGACGAGCAGTACTTC.